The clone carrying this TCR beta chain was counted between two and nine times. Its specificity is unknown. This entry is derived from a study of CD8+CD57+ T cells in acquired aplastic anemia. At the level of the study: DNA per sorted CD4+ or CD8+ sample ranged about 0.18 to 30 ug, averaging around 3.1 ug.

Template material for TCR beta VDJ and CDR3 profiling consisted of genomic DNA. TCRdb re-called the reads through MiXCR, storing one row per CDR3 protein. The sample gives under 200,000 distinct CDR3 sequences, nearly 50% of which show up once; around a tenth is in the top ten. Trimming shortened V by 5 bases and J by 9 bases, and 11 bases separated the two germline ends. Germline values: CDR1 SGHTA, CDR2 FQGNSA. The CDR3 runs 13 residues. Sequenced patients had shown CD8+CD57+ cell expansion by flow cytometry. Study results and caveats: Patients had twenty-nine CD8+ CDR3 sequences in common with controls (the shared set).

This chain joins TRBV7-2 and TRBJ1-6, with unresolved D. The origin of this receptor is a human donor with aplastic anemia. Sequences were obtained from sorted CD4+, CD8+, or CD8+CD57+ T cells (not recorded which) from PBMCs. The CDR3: CASSASEGSPLHF. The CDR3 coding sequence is TGTGCCAGCAGCGCATCGGAGGGTTCACCCCTCCACTTT.